Shown below are 5 T cell receptor beta chains from a single sample sequenced in a study of regulatory T cells in long-lasting Graves disease. The time point denotes: newly diagnosed GD, antithyroid drugs for less than 3 months. Making the TCR library involved RNA that had been extracted from PBMCs. Building the TCR beta libraries relied on iRepertoire HTBI primers, and CDR3 regions underwent Arm-PCR. TCRdb redid the calling of the multiplex PCR reads with MiXCR, one entry per CDR3 protein. In the table there are 300,000 to 400,000 distinct CDR3 sequences, 15% to 17% of which are singletons. Sequencing was performed on peripheral blood mononuclear cells (PBMCs), taken at new diagnosis, from a patient treated with antithyroid drugs. The receptors derive from a female donor with Graves disease.

The chain links TRBV24-1 to TRBJ2-5; 10 nucleotides match TRBD1. The J segment lost 3 bases and the V segment lost 7 bases, leaving 7 bases of the junction unmatched. CDR1 is KGHDR, CDR2 SFDVKD, per germline. The CDR3 covers 15 residues. CDR3 sequence: CATSDDRGLKETQYF. CDR3 DNA sequence: TGTGCCACCAGCGACGACAGGGGGCTAAAAGAGACCCAGTACTTC.

This clonotype was observed many times. This chain joins TRBV12-3 or TRBV12-4 and TRBJ2-1; 11 nucleotides match TRBD2. The ends lost 5 bases at V and 9 bases at J; junction bases unmatched: 9. The CDR3 is 15 residues long. CDR3 sequence reads: CASSLGLAEAREQFF. The CDR3 DNA sequence: TGTGCCAGCAGTCTGGGACTAGCGGAGGCCCGTGAGCAGTTCTTC.

This clonotype was observed many times. The genes are TRBV28 and TRBJ2-7, with 9 bases identical to TRBD1. CDR1 and CDR2 from the germline V gene are MDHEN and SYDVKM. Unmatched junction bases numbered 8, after V lost 6 bases and J lost 2 bases. This CDR3 spans 15 amino acids. The CDR3 spells CASRPGQGRTYEQYF. CDR3 coding DNA: TGTGCCAGCAGACCGGGACAGGGACGTACCTACGAGCAGTACTTC. The full variable domain, its missing parts supplied by reference TRBV28 and TRBJ2-7, is DVKVTQSSRYLVKRTGEKVFLECVQDMDHENMFWYRQDPGLGLRLIYFSYDVKMKEKGDIPEGYSVSREKKERFSLILESASTNQTSMYLCASRPGQGRTYEQYFGPGTRLTVT.

This clonotype was counted between two and nine times. The chain has TRBV7-9 and TRBJ2-1, with 8 bases fitting TRBD1. With V trimmed by 3 bases and J by 5 bases, 3 bases remained unmatched. The CDR3 covers 14 residues. The germline CDR1 and CDR2 sequences are SEHNR and FQNEAQ (reference sequence). The CDR3 nucleotides read TGTGCCAGCAGCTTCTCGGGACAGGACAATGAGCAGTTCTTC. This codes for CASSFSGQDNEQFF.

This clonotype was detected ten times or more. J is TRBJ2-3 and V is TRBV5-1, with 9 positions matching TRBD1. CDR1 and CDR2 from the germline V gene are SGHRS and YFSETQ. V trimming: 0 bases; J trimming: 4 bases; junction bases outside the gene matches: 3. The CDR3 covers 15 residues. The CDR3 region is CASSLAGDRADTQYF. CDR3 coding DNA: TGCGCCAGCAGCTTGGCTGGGGACAGGGCAGATACGCAGTATTTT. The whole variable domain, remainder taken from reference TRBV5-1 and TRBJ2-3, is KAGVTQTPRYLIKTRGQQVTLSCSPISGHRSVSWYQQTPGQGLQFLFEYFSETQRNKGNFPGRFSGRQFSNSRSEMNVSTLELGDSALYLCASSLAGDRADTQYFGPGTRLTVL.